The clone carrying this TCR beta chain has just a few counts. Its antigen is currently unknown. This CDR3 has 11 amino acids. Germline V lookup: CDR1 ENHRY, CDR2 SYGVKD. Germline trimming cut 11 bases from V and 3 bases from J; bases unmatched to any gene: 3. The source of the sample is a study of OX40 agonist ivuxolimab in advanced cancers. Study background: The patients got ivuxolimab, which is an agonistic anti-OX40 (CD134) antibody. Therapy given before enrollment (anti-PD-1, anti-PD-L1 or anti-CTLA-4) was allowed, and around 41% had some. Study-wide points: Expanded clones tended on average to be more numerous among CD8+ T cells than CD4+.

Profiling relied on immunoSEQ multiplex PCR, and the TCRdb table lists in-frame clones only, not all of them. Of roughly 32,000 clones detected, 82% appear once; the ten largest clones hold roughly 2.5%. The sampling schedule covered blood at baseline, cycle 4 day 1, and cycle 7 day 1. This specimen was CD4+ or CD8+ T cells sorted from blood, taken in a trial of the OX40 agonist ivuxolimab. The receptor comes from an adult with an advanced solid tumor such as melanoma, head and neck, liver or kidney cancer. This rearrangement joins TRBV10-3 to TRBJ1-1; 7 bases align to TRBD1. CDR3 DNA: TGTGCCGCTAGGGGGCACACTGAAGCTTTCTTT. Its protein is CAARGHTEAFF.